This TCR beta chain was recorded in a study of T cell responses to AZD1222 COVID-19 vaccine. Overall study findings and caveats: Compared with day 0, the breadth and depth of the Spike-specific TCR repertoire rose significantly after two doses of AZD1222. Unmutated variant regions are reportedly targeted by nearly half of spike-specific TCRs. Donors were mostly white British, more females; clonal diversity possibly underestimated.

Researchers grouped second doses given at about 4 or about 12 weeks into one pool. Sequencing used immunoSEQ multiplex PCR; TCRdb keeps in-frame clones, though not all of them. The sample yields some 150,000 clones, under 95% seen once. The CDR3 has 17 amino acids. CDR1 SGHRS and CDR2 YFSETQ come from the germline V gene. Trimming left V 2 bases short and J 0 bases short, with 15 bases between. For this clone: The antigen is unknown.

The chain carries TRBV5-1 and TRBJ1-3; D is uncertain. This TCR was sampled from an adult who received the AZD1222 COVID-19 vaccine. Specimen: peripheral blood, collected 28 days after the second AZD1222 dose. CDR3 bases: TGCGCCAGCAGCTTAGTCGGGCGCTCAAGCTCTGGAAACACCATATATTTT. This translates into CASSLVGRSSSGNTIYF.